This is a list of T cell receptor beta chains from one sample in a study of T cells in narcolepsy. Clones were read by immunoSEQ multiplex PCR, and TCRdb kept only the in-frame ones, dropping some. There are around 32,000 clones in the sample; around 75% occur only once, and 0.8% to 1.1% lies in the top ten. The sample taken for sequencing was CD45RA- memory CD4+ T cells from PBMCs. Receptor source: a human donor with narcolepsy. The CDR3 runs from the conserved cysteine through the conserved F or W. A D gene is named only where the DNA matches it firmly. The listing skips clone size in some rows; elsewhere it reads once, few, many or a size class.

V: TRBV30; J: TRBJ1-2; D: TRBD1; length: 13; size: NA; CDR3: CAGRTGPIYGYTF; DNA: TGTGCCGGAAGGACAGGGCCTATCTATGGCTACACCTTC
V: TRBV29-1; J: TRBJ2-7; D: NA; length: 15; size: once; CDR3: CSVGMRLDSAYEQYF; DNA: TGCAGCGTTGGGATGCGCCTCGACTCAGCCTACGAGCAGTACTTC
V: TRBV11-1; J: TRBJ1-3; D: NA; length: 13; size: NA; CDR3: CASVNRPGNTIYF; DNA: TGTGCCAGCGTGAACAGACCTGGAAACACCATATATTTT
V: TRBV6-5; J: TRBJ2-7; D: NA; length: 13; size: NA; CDR3: CASTPFSGYEQYF; DNA: TGTGCCAGCACACCATTCTCGGGATACGAGCAGTACTTC
V: TRBV23-1; J: TRBJ2-3; D: TRBD1; length: 17; size: NA; CDR3: CASSHRRTGRTTDTQYF; DNA: TGCGCCAGCAGTCACCGAAGGACAGGTAGGACCACAGATACGCAGTATTTT
V: TRBV7-6; J: TRBJ2-5; D: NA; length: 12; size: NA; CDR3: CASSWGSETQYF; DNA: TGTGCCAGCAGCTGGGGGTCGGAGACCCAGTACTTC
V: TRBV4-2; J: TRBJ2-3; D: NA; length: 14; size: NA; CDR3: CASTSTITTDTQYF; DNA: TGTGCCAGCACCTCGACTATAACCACAGATACGCAGTATTTT
V: TRBV6-1; J: TRBJ1-4; D: TRBD1; length: 13; size: NA; CDR3: CASSQGVAEKLFF; DNA: TGTGCCAGTTCCCAGGGGGTGGCTGAAAAACTGTTTTTT
V: TRBV2; J: TRBJ2-5; D: NA; length: 14; size: once; CDR3: CASSAFGTQETQYF; DNA: TGTGCCAGCAGTGCCTTCGGGACCCAAGAGACCCAGTACTTC
V: TRBV7-8; J: TRBJ1-1; D: NA; length: 14; size: NA; CDR3: CASSSWGGATEAFF; DNA: TGTGCCAGCAGCTCATGGGGGGGTGCCACTGAAGCTTTCTTT
V: TRBV7-2; J: TRBJ1-6; D: NA; length: 14; size: NA; CDR3: CASSFQGENSPLHF; DNA: TGTGCCAGCAGCTTTCAGGGAGAGAATTCACCCCTCCACTTT
V: TRBV5-1; J: TRBJ2-5; D: NA; length: 13; size: NA; CDR3: CASSFDTQETQYF; DNA: TGCGCCAGCAGCTTCGACACACAAGAGACCCAGTACTTC
V: TRBV6-1; J: TRBJ2-5; D: TRBD2; length: 15; size: few; CDR3: CASSERSGGSGTQYF; DNA: TGTGCCAGCAGTGAACGCTCGGGGGGTAGTGGAACCCAGTACTTC
V: TRBV10-1; J: TRBJ2-1; D: NA; length: 14; size: few; CDR3: CASSESNYWAEQFF; DNA: TGCGCCAGCAGTGAGTCGAACTACTGGGCGGAGCAGTTCTTC
V: TRBV6-5; J: TRBJ1-4; D: TRBD1; length: 15; size: NA; CDR3: CASSSQGTGSEKLFF; DNA: TGTGCCAGCAGTTCACAAGGGACAGGGAGTGAAAAACTGTTTTTT
V: TRBV19; J: TRBJ2-4; D: TRBD1; length: 15; size: NA; CDR3: CASSIAAGTGDIQYF; DNA: TGTGCCAGTAGTATAGCGGCCGGGACAGGGGACATTCAGTACTTC
V: TRBV5-6; J: TRBJ1-2; D: NA; length: 14; size: medium-sized; CDR3: CASSFQGRNYGYTF; DNA: TGTGCCAGCAGCTTCCAGGGGCGCAACTATGGCTACACCTTC
V: TRBV5-4; J: TRBJ2-7; D: TRBD2; length: 16; size: NA; CDR3: CASSSGTSRSSYEQYF; DNA: TGTGCCAGCAGCTCCGGGACTAGCAGGTCCTCCTACGAGCAGTACTTC
V: TRBV6-5; J: TRBJ1-1; D: NA; length: 12; size: NA; CDR3: CASLVRETEAFF; DNA: TGTGCCAGCTTGGTTAGGGAAACTGAAGCTTTCTTT
V: TRBV11-3; J: TRBJ2-1; D: TRBD2; length: 18; size: NA; CDR3: CASSPGTSGLISYNEQFF; DNA: TGTGCCAGCAGCCCGGGGACTAGCGGTCTGATCTCCTACAATGAGCAGTTCTTC
V: TRBV7-7; J: TRBJ2-5; D: TRBD2; length: 13; size: NA; CDR3: CASSLEREGTQYF; DNA: TGTGCTAGCAGCTTAGAACGGGAGGGGACCCAGTACTTC
V: TRBV11-2; J: TRBJ2-3; D: TRBD2; length: 16; size: NA; CDR3: CASSSSIAGGRPTQYF; DNA: TGTGCCAGCAGCTCCTCTATAGCGGGAGGGCGACCGACGCAGTATTTT
V: TRBV9; J: TRBJ2-5; D: NA; length: 15; size: NA; CDR3: CASSVEGGGSETQYF; DNA: TGTGCCAGCAGCGTAGAGGGGGGAGGGTCTGAGACCCAGTACTTC
V: TRBV19; J: TRBJ1-2; D: NA; length: 11; size: few; CDR3: CASRGDRGYTF; DNA: TGTGCCAGTAGGGGTGATCGGGGCTACACCTTC
V: TRBV9; J: TRBJ2-1; D: TRBD2; length: 17; size: NA; CDR3: CASSPPDWREERNEQFF; DNA: TGTGCCAGCAGCCCCCCCGACTGGCGGGAGGAGCGCAATGAGCAGTTCTTC
V: TRBV5-5; J: TRBJ2-5; D: NA; length: 18; size: NA; CDR3: CASSSRMRDRVIRETQYF; DNA: TGTGCCAGCAGCTCCCGTATGCGGGATCGGGTGATTCGGGAGACCCAGTACTTC
V: TRBV28; J: TRBJ2-2; D: TRBD1; length: 15; size: NA; CDR3: CASSSLTGGAGELFF; DNA: TGTGCCAGCAGTTCCCTGACAGGGGGAGCCGGGGAGCTGTTTTTT
V: TRBV5-6; J: TRBJ2-1; D: TRBD2; length: 19; size: NA; CDR3: CASSDGWVSAGVGYNEQFF; DNA: TGTGCCAGCAGTGACGGGTGGGTTTCGGCGGGAGTAGGCTACAATGAGCAGTTCTTC
V: TRBV19; J: TRBJ2-1; D: TRBD2; length: 17; size: NA; CDR3: CASSLSNSGAGVNEQFF; DNA: TGTGCCAGCTCACTAAGTAATAGTGGGGCGGGAGTCAATGAGCAGTTCTTC
V: TRBV11-2; J: TRBJ1-2; D: NA; length: 11; size: NA; CDR3: CASRTIYGYTF; DNA: TGTGCCAGCAGGACCATATATGGCTACACCTTC
V: TRBV28; J: TRBJ2-1; D: NA; length: 16; size: once; CDR3: CASSPDGRGRDNEQFF; DNA: TGTGCCAGCAGTCCGGACGGACGCGGTCGGGACAATGAGCAGTTCTTC
V: TRBV27; J: TRBJ2-1; D: TRBD2; length: 15; size: NA; CDR3: CASSIYAGEAGRQFF; DNA: TGTGCCAGCTCTATTTACGCGGGAGAGGCGGGTAGGCAGTTCTTC
V: TRBV19; J: TRBJ2-7; D: NA; length: 15; size: NA; CDR3: CASSSRGGGGYEQYF; DNA: TGTGCCAGTAGTAGCCGAGGCGGGGGCGGCTACGAGCAGTACTTC
V: TRBV30; J: TRBJ1-5; D: TRBD1; length: 14; size: NA; CDR3: CALEVGQANQPQHF; DNA: TGTGCCCTGGAGGTGGGACAGGCAAATCAGCCCCAGCATTTT
V: TRBV6-5; J: TRBJ1-1; D: NA; length: 16; size: NA; CDR3: CASSSRSALLNTEAFF; DNA: TGTGCCAGCAGTTCCCGGTCTGCTCTGCTGAACACTGAAGCTTTCTTT
V: TRBV7-2; J: TRBJ1-5; D: NA; length: 15; size: NA; CDR3: CASSLLGVRNQPQHF; DNA: TGTGCCAGCAGCTTACTCGGAGTTCGCAATCAGCCCCAGCATTTT
V: TRBV14; J: TRBJ2-7; D: NA; length: 14; size: NA; CDR3: CASSQHRSSYEQYF; DNA: TGTGCCAGCAGCCAGCATCGGAGCTCCTACGAGCAGTACTTC
V: TRBV29-1; J: TRBJ2-7; D: NA; length: 15; size: once; CDR3: CSVEDLLNSGGEQYF; DNA: TGCAGCGTTGAAGATCTCCTAAACTCCGGGGGCGAGCAGTACTTC
V: TRBV4-3; J: TRBJ1-5; D: NA; length: 16; size: NA; CDR3: CASSQDYGLSNQPQHF; DNA: TGCGCCAGCAGCCAAGATTACGGTCTCAGCAATCAGCCCCAGCATTTT
V: TRBV2; J: TRBJ2-7; D: TRBD1; length: 13; size: few; CDR3: CARGRGSTYEQYF; DNA: TGTGCCAGGGGCAGGGGGTCCACCTACGAGCAGTACTTC
V: TRBV27; J: TRBJ2-6; D: NA; length: 17; size: once; CDR3: CASSLGSPWSGANVLTF; DNA: TGTGCCAGCAGTTTAGGTAGCCCTTGGTCTGGGGCCAACGTCCTGACTTTC
V: TRBV28; J: TRBJ2-3; D: TRBD1; length: 16; size: NA; CDR3: CASSFTGTGGTDTQYF; DNA: TGTGCCAGCAGTTTCACCGGGACAGGGGGCACAGATACGCAGTATTTT
V: TRBV5-4; J: TRBJ2-3; D: TRBD1; length: 16; size: NA; CDR3: CASSFWDRVRTDTQYF; DNA: TGTGCCAGCAGCTTTTGGGACAGGGTCCGCACAGATACGCAGTATTTT